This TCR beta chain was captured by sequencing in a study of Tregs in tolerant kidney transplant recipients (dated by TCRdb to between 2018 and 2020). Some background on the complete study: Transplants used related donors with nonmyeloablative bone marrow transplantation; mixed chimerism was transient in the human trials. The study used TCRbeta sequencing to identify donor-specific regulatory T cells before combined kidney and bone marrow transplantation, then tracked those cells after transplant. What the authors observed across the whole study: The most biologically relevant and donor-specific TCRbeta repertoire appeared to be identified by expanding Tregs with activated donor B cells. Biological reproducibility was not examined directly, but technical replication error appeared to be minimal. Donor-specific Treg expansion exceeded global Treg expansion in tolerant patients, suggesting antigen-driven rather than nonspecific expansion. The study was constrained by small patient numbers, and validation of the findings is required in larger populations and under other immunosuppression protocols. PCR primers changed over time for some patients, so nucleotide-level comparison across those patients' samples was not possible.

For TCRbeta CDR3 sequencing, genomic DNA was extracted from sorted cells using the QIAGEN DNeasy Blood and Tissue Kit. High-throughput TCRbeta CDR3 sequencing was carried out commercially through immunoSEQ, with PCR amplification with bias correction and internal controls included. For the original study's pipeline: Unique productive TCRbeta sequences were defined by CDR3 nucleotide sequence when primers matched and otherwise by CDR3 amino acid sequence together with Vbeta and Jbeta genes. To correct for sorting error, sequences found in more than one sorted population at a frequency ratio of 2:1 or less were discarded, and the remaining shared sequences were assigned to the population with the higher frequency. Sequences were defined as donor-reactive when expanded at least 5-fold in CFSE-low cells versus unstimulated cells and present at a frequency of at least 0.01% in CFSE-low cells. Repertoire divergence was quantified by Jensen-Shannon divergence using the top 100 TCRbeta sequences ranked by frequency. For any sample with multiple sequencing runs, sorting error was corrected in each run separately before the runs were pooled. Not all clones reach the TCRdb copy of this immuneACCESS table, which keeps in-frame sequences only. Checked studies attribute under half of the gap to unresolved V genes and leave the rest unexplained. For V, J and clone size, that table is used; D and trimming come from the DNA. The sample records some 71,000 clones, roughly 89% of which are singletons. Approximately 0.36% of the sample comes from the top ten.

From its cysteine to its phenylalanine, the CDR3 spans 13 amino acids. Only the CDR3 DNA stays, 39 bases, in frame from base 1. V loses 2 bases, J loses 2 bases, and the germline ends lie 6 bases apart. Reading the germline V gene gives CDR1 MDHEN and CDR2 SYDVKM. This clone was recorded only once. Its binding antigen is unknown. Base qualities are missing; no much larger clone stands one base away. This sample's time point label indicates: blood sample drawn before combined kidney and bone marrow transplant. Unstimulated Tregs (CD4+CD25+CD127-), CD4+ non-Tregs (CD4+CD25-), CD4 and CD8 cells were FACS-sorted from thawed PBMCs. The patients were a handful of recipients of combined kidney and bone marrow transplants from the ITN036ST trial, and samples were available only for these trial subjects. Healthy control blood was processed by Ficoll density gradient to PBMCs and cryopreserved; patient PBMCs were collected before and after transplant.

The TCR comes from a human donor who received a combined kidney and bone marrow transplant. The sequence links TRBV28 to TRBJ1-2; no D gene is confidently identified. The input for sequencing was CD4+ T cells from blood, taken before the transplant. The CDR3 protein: CASSLGHNYGYTF. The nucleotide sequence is TGTGCCAGCAGTTTAGGGCACAACTATGGCTACACCTTC.